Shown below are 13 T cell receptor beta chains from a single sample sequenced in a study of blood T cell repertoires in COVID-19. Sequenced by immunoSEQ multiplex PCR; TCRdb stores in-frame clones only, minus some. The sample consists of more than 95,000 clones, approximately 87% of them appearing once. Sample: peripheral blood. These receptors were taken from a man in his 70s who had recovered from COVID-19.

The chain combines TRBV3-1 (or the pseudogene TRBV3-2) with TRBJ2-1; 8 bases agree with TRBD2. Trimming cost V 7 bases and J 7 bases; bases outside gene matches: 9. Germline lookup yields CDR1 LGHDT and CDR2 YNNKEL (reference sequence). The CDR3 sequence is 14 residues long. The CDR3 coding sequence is TGTGCCAGCAACGAGGGAAGCGGGGGAAATGAGCAGTTCTTC. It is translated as CASNEGSGGNEQFF.

Here the CDR3 DNA reads TGTGCCAGCAGTCCAAGCGGCCCAGGCGAGCAGTACTTC. Encoded protein: CASSPSGPGEQYF. The chain links TRBV6-5 to TRBJ2-7; weak D call: TRBD2 (5 bases). This CDR3 has 13 residues. Trimming stripped 5 bases from V and 6 bases from J, with 14 bases between. Germline CDR1 MNHEY, CDR2 SVGAGI.

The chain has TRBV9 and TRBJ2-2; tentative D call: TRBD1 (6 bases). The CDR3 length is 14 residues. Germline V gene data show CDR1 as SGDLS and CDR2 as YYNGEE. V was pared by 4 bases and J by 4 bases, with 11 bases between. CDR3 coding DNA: TGTGCCAGCAGCTGGGACATAGCCACCGGGGAGCTGTTTTTT. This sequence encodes CASSWDIATGELFF.

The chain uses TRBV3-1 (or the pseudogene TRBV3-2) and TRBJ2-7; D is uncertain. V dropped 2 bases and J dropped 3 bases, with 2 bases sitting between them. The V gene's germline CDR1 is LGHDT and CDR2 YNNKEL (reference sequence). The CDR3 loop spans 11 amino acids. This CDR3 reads CASSQYYEQYF. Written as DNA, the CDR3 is TGTGCCAGCAGCCAATACTACGAGCAGTACTTC.

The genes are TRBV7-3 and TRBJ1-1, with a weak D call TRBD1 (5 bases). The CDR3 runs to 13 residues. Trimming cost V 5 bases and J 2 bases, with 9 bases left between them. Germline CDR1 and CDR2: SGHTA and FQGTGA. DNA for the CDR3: TGTGCCAGCAGCCCCGGACACAACACTGAAGCTTTCTTT. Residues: CASSPGHNTEAFF.

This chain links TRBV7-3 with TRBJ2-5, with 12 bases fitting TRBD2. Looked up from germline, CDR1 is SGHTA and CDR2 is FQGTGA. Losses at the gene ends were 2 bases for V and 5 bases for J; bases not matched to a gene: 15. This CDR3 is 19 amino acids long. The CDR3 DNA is TGTGCCAGCAGCTTAGGACTGGCGACTAGCGGGGGCTCCCAGGAGACCCAGTACTTC. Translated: CASSLGLATSGGSQETQYF.

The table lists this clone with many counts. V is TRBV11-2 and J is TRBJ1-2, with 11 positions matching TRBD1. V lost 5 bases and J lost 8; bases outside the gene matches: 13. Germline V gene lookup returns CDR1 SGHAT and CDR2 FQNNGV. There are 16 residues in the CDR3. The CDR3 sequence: CASSRGRGQGGGGYTF. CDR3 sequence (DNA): TGTGCCAGCAGCCGCGGGAGGGGACAGGGGGGAGGAGGCTACACCTTC.

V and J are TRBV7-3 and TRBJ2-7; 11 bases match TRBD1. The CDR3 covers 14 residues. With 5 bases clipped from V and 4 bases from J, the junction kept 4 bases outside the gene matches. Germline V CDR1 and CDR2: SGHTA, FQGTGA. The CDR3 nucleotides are TGTGCCAGCAGCCGAGGACAGGGGGCATACGAGCAGTACTTC. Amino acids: CASSRGQGAYEQYF.

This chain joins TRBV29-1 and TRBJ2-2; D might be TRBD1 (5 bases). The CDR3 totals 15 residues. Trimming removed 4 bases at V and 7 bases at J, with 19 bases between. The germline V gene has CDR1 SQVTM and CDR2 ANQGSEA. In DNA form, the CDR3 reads TGCAGCGTTGCCCCTCAGGGAATTAGCAACGGGGAGCTGTTTTTT. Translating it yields CSVAPQGISNGELFF.

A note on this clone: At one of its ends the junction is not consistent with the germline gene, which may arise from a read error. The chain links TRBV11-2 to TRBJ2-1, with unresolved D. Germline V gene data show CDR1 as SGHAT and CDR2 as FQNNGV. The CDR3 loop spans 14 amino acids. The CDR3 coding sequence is TGTACCAGCAGCTCCTTTAACTCCTACAATGAGCAGTTCTTC. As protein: CTSSSFNSYNEQFF.

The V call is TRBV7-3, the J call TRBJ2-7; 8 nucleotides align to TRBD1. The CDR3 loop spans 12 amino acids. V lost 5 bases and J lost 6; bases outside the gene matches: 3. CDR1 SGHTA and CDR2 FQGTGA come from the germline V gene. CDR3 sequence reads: CASSQTGGEQYF. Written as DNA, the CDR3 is TGTGCCAGCAGCCAAACAGGGGGCGAGCAGTACTTC.

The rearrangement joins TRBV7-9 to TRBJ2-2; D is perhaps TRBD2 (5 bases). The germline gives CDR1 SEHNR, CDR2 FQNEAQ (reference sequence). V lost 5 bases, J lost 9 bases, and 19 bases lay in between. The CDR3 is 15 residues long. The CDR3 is CASSPVEGSYRELFF. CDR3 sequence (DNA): TGTGCCAGCAGCCCCGTTGAAGGGAGCTATCGGGAGCTGTTTTTT.

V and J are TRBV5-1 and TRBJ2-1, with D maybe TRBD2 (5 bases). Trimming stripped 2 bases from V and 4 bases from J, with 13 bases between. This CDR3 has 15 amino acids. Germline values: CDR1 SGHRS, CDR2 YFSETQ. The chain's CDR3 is CASSLGLTSYNEQFF. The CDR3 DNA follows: TGCGCCAGCAGCTTAGGCCTAACTAGTTACAATGAGCAGTTCTTC.